The clone carrying this T cell receptor (beta chain) was observed a single time. Its specificity is not known. Assay: immunoSEQ multiplex PCR; the TCRdb copy retains only in-frame clones and omits some. The repertoire includes around 140,000 clones, around 84% of them detected once, and approximately 4.7% sits in the top ten. Germline V gene lookup returns CDR1 MNHEY and CDR2 SMNVEV (reference sequence). The CDR3 contains 13 residues. Germline trimming cut 8 bases from V and 0 bases from J; bases unmatched to any gene: 2. These data come from a study of T cell responses to AZD1222 COVID-19 vaccine. Findings and caveats of the study: Sampling that yielded the repertoires occurred only after the peak T cell response.

This receptor was taken from an adult who received the AZD1222 COVID-19 vaccine. The chain is built from TRBV27 and TRBJ2-7; TRBD2 matches 9 bases. The specimen comprised peripheral blood, sampled 28 days after the second AZD1222 dose. The CDR3 spells CASRREGSYEQYF. The CDR3 nucleotides read TGTGCCAGCCGGCGGGAGGGCTCCTACGAGCAGTACTTC.